This T cell receptor (beta chain) originates from a study of shared clonotypes between healthy human individuals. Method: immunoSEQ multiplex PCR; TCRdb's copy keeps in-frame clones and lacks some. The data contain a few million clones, approximately 95% of them singletons. CDR1 and CDR2 from the germline V gene are KGHSH and LQKENI. The V and J ends lost 2 bases and 7 bases, in that order; junction bases with no gene match: 4. This CDR3 spans 14 amino acids. The clonotype originates from a man aged 18-30 years in good health. Some clones in this sample may be carry-over from other donors' samples. Material for sequencing was naive CD4+ T cells from PBMCs. Described subset: CD45RA+ positively selected. The rearrangement uses TRBV18 and TRBJ1-4; TRBD1 matches 7 bases. The CDR3 DNA follows: TGTGCCAGCTCACCAAAGGGGGCGGTTGAAAAACTGTTTTTT. This translates into CASSPKGAVEKLFF.